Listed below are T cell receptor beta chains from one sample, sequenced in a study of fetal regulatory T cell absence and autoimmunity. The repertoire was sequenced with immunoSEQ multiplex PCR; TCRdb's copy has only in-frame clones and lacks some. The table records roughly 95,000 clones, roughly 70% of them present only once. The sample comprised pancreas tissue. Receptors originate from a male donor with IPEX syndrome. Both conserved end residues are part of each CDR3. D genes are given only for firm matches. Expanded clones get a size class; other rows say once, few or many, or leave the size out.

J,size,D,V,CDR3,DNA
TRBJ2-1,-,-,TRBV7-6,CASRTYNEQFF,TGTGCCAGCAGGACATACAATGAGCAGTTCTTC
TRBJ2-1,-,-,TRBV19,CASIPSVWGPPGGDEQFF,TGTGCCAGTATCCCCTCAGTCTGGGGACCGCCAGGTGGGGATGAGCAGTTCTTC
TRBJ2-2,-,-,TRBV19,CASNDNTGELFF,TGTGCCAGTAACGACAACACCGGGGAGCTGTTTTTT
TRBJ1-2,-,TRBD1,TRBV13,CASSLGRQGANYGYTF,TGTGCCAGCAGCTTAGGCCGGCAGGGGGCCAACTATGGCTACACCTTC
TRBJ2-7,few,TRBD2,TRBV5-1,CASSFLAGRVSYEQYF,TGCGCCAGCAGCTTCCTAGCGGGACGAGTCTCCTACGAGCAGTACTTC
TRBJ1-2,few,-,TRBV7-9,CASSLDRDYGYTF,TGTGCCAGCAGCTTAGACAGGGACTATGGCTACACCTTC
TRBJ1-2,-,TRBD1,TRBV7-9,CASSSGQGAYGYTF,TGTGCCAGCAGCTCCGGACAGGGGGCCTATGGCTACACCTTC
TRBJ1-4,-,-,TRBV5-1,CASSWVSTTNEKLFF,TGCGCCAGCAGCTGGGTGTCCACAACTAATGAAAAACTGTTTTTT
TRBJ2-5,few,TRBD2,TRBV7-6,CASSPRTSGSRETQYF,TGTGCCAGCAGCCCCCGGACTAGCGGGAGCAGGGAGACCCAGTACTTC
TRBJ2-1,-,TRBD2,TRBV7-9,CASRLKTSGGYNEQFF,TGTGCCAGCAGGCTTAAGACTAGCGGGGGGTACAATGAGCAGTTCTTC
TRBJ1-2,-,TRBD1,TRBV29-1,CSVSRDRENYGYTF,TGCAGCGTTTCTCGGGACAGGGAAAACTATGGCTACACCTTC
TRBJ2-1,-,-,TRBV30,CAWTPGTSYNEQFF,TGTGCCTGGACCCCCGGAACCTCCTACAATGAGCAGTTCTTC
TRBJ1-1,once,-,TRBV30,CASNRGMNTEAFF,TGTGCCTCAAACCGGGGTATGAACACTGAAGCTTTCTTT
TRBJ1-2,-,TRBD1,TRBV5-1,CASSLDRGHYGYTF,TGCGCCAGCAGCTTGGACAGGGGGCACTATGGCTACACCTTC
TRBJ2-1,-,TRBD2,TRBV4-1,CASSQGTSSYNEQFF,TGCGCCAGCAGCCAAGGGACTAGCTCCTACAATGAGCAGTTCTTC
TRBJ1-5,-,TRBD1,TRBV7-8,CASSGRDRGYSNQPQHF,TGTGCCAGCAGCGGCAGGGACAGAGGATATAGCAATCAGCCCCAGCATTTT
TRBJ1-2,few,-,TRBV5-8,CASSRQREIKGYTF,TGTGCCAGCAGCCGACAGCGGGAAATAAAAGGCTACACCTTC
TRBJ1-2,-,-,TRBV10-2,CARLQGEGYTF,TGCGCCAGGTTACAGGGTGAGGGCTACACCTTC
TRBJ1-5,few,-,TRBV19,CASHRTASNQPQHF,TGTGCCAGCCATAGGACAGCCAGCAATCAGCCCCAGCATTTT
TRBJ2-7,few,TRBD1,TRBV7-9,CASSPRDRGPGEQYF,TGTGCCAGCAGCCCACGGGACAGGGGGCCTGGGGAGCAGTACTTC
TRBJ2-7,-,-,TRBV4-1,CASSQGGSGVFEQYF,TGCGCCAGCAGCCAAGGTGGGAGTGGTGTGTTCGAGCAGTACTTC
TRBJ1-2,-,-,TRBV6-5,CASSYSPGSYGYTF,TGTGCCAGCAGTTATTCCCCCGGCAGCTATGGCTACACCTTC
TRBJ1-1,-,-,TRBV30,CAWSVRTVRANTEAFF,TGTGCCTGGAGTGTACGCACCGTCAGGGCCAACACTGAAGCTTTCTTT
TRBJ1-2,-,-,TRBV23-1,CASSRGVGYTF,TGCGCCAGCAGTCGGGGAGTTGGCTACACCTTC
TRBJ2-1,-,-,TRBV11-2,CASSTGLSYNEQFF,TGTGCCAGCAGCACCGGGCTTTCCTACAATGAGCAGTTCTTC
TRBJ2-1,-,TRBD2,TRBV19,CASSLAGGSYNEQFF,TGTGCCAGTAGCCTAGCGGGAGGCTCCTACAATGAGCAGTTCTTC
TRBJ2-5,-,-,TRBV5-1,CASSLGEETQYF,TGCGCCAGCAGCTTGGGGGAAGAGACCCAGTACTTC
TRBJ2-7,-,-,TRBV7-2,CASSLIGPITYEQYF,TGTGCCAGCAGCTTAATTGGCCCGATAACCTACGAGCAGTACTTC
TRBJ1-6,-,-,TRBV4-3,CASSQGGGDPYNSPLHF,TGCGCCAGCAGCCAAGGAGGAGGGGACCCCTATAATTCACCCCTCCACTTT
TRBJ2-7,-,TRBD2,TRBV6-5,CASSLLAGGSYEQYF,TGTGCCAGCAGTCTGCTAGCGGGAGGGTCCTACGAGCAGTACTTC
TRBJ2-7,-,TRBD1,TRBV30,CAWGTGGEQYF,TGTGCCTGGGGGACAGGAGGCGAGCAGTACTTC
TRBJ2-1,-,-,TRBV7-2,CASSGGLSYNEQFF,TGTGCCAGCAGCGGGGGGCTCTCCTACAATGAGCAGTTCTTC
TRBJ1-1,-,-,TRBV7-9,CASSPRAQDTEAFF,TGTGCCAGCAGCCCCAGGGCGCAGGACACTGAAGCTTTCTTT
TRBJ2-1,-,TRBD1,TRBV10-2,CASSESTGNGEQFF,TGCGCCAGCAGTGAGTCGACAGGGAACGGTGAGCAGTTCTTC
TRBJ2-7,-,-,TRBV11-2,CASSFFPGVGPKTYEQYF,TGTGCCAGCAGCTTTTTCCCCGGAGTGGGGCCCAAGACCTACGAGCAGTACTTC
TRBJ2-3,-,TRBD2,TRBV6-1,CASRRLAGPGATQYF,TGTGCCAGCAGAAGACTAGCGGGGCCAGGGGCTACGCAGTATTTT
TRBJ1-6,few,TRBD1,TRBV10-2,CASRDRPYNSPLHF,TGCGCCAGCCGGGACAGGCCGTATAATTCACCCCTCCACTTT
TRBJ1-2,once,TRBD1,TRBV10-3,CAISGADRGYGYTF,TGTGCCATCAGTGGGGCCGACAGGGGCTATGGCTACACCTTC
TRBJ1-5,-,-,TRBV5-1,CASSLGPNQPQHF,TGCGCCAGCAGCTTGGGACCCAATCAGCCCCAGCATTTT